This TCR beta chain emerged from a study of shared clonotypes between healthy human individuals. Study-wide results and caveats: A few donors had roughly 5% of their naive CD4 clonotypes in common.

A word on this clone: Its antigen is not known.

CD4+ cell separation produced CD45RA+ naive and CD45RA-negative memory subsets. The trim removed 4 bases at V and 10 bases at J, leaving 4 bases unmatched. In germline, CDR1 is LGHNT, CDR2 FRNRAP. The CDR3 is 12 amino acids. Deep-level settings were used for running the assay. Each subset's genomic DNA was split evenly across several immunoSEQ plates. Sequenced by immunoSEQ multiplex PCR; TCRdb stores in-frame clones only, minus some. This table has some 2,000,000 clones, 90% to 96% appearing once. The genes are TRBV12-5 and TRBJ2-1; TRBD2 matches at 7 bases. Sequencing was performed on naive CD4+ T cells sorted from blood. Sample subset: CD45RA+ positively selected. The TCR sequence derives from a man between 18 and 29 years old in good health. The CDR3 is CASGSPSGEQFF. Here the CDR3 DNA reads TGTGCTAGTGGTTCCCCTAGCGGAGAGCAGTTCTTC.